Sequencing of this T cell receptor (beta chain) was carried out in a study of cytomegalovirus exposure and HLA in healthy donors. Study background: Researchers previously reported finding 100 million or so unique TCR beta sequences from about 200 million T cells.

The CDR3 spans 14 residues. The ends lost 4 bases at V and 5 bases at J; junction bases unmatched: 7. The germline gives CDR1 SGHRS, CDR2 YFSETQ. PCR was performed using 60 Vbeta and 13 Jbeta primers. Sequencing used immunoSEQ multiplex PCR; TCRdb keeps in-frame clones, though not all of them. The table shows 100,000 to 150,000 clones, with approximately 80% occurring only once. This clone was observed a few times. As yet, its antigen is unknown. Study conclusions and caveats: Association with HLA alleles at 0.05 false discovery rate was found for around 17,000 TCR beta sequences in a later analysis. What TCR beta sequences reportedly achieved was accurate prediction of HLA-A and HLA-B alleles in most subjects. Researchers reported that a few CMV-associated chains were confirmed in vitro as CMV antigen-specific.

The J gene is TRBJ2-7, the V gene TRBV5-1, with 9 bases fitting TRBD1. The sequence came from a human donor in good health. Sample: PBMCs. CDR3 nucleotides: TGCGCCAGCAGCCGTGACAGGGGGTTCGACGAGCAGTACTTC. Translated, it gives CASSRDRGFDEQYF.